Listed below are T cell receptor beta chains from one sample, sequenced in a study of blood T cell repertoires in COVID-19. Profiled with immunoSEQ multiplex PCR; TCRdb holds only in-frame clones, not every one. The sample lists about 160,000 clones; 89% were seen once. The sequencing sample was made of peripheral blood. The receptors here all came from a man aged 60-69 years with acute or convalescent COVID-19. The CDR3 runs from the conserved cysteine through the conserved F or W. D genes are given only for firm matches. Clone size is shown for a subset of rows, as once, few, many or a class of expanded clone.

J gene | D gene | V gene | clone size | CDR3 DNA | CDR3 protein
TRBJ1-6 | . | TRBV7-2 | . | TGTGCCAGCAGCGGGGCAGCGCGGTATAATTCACCCCTCCACTTT | CASSGAARYNSPLHF
TRBJ2-5 | . | TRBV5-5 | once | TGTGCCAGCAGCTGGGACATACAGACCCAGTACTTC | CASSWDIQTQYF
TRBJ1-6 | . | TRBV19 | . | TGTGCCAGTAGTATTAGGGGCGGTAAGACACCCCTCCACTTT | CASSIRGGKTPLHF
TRBJ2-5 | . | TRBV7-6 | . | TGTGCCAGCAGCTTAGCGCCGAGGGCAAGCGGGGAGACCCAGTACTTC | CASSLAPRASGETQYF
TRBJ2-7 | . | TRBV6-5 | few | TGTGCCAGCAGGAAACGGGACACCGGCTCCTACGAGCAGTACTTC | CASRKRDTGSYEQYF
TRBJ1-2 | . | TRBV5-4 | . | TGTGCCAGCAGCACAAAAAAAGACGCGGGGAACTATGGCTACACCTTC | CASSTKKDAGNYGYTF
TRBJ2-2 | . | TRBV7-9 | . | TGTGCCAGCAGCCCAGATGGGCATAGGAACACCGGGGAGCTGTTTTTT | CASSPDGHRNTGELFF
TRBJ1-5 | . | TRBV13 | once | TGTGCCAGCAGCTCCCTCAATCAGCCCCAGCATTTT | CASSSLNQPQHF
TRBJ2-7 | TRBD2 | TRBV5-4 | . | TGTGCCAGCAGCACGGGAGGGGTCGGCGAGCAGTACTTC | CASSTGGVGEQYF
TRBJ2-1 | . | TRBV6-5 | . | TGTGCCAGCACATACCTCGTCGGGGTCAATGAGCAGTTCTTC | CASTYLVGVNEQFF